The 32 T cell receptor beta chains reported below all come from one sample, sequenced in a study of T-cell reconstitution after alpha-beta-depleted transplantation in children. This sample's TCRbeta library carried unique molecular identifier barcodes. TCRdb called the PCR reads again in MiXCR, with one record for every CDR3 protein. The table includes hundreds of thousands of distinct CDR3 sequences, 10% to 15% detected once. This specimen was PBMCs, mostly from graft donor cells, taken 360 days after TCRalphabeta/CD19-depleted stem cell transplant. Receptors originate from a male patient aged 10 to 17 who had a stem cell transplant for acute myeloid leukemia, so the T cells may come from the graft donor.

This clonotype was found a few times. This chain links TRBV21-1 with TRBJ2-2; the table assigns TRBD1, which was not confirmed against the DNA. TRBV21-1 is designated a pseudogene. CDR3 length: 18 residues. This CDR3 reads CASSKALLGQGNPGELFF. In DNA, the CDR3 is TGTGCCAGCAGCAAAGCCCTTTTGGGACAGGGCAACCCCGGGGAGCTGTTTTTT.

In its sample, this clonotype was seen many times. This chain joins TRBV20-1 and TRBJ2-1, with D perhaps TRBD2 (6 bases). Germline CDR1 is DFQATT and CDR2 is SNEGSKA (reference sequence). The CDR3 has 14 amino acids. V shed 6 bases and J shed 3 bases, with 15 bases lying between them. Here the CDR3 DNA reads TGCAGTGCCCTTGGCGACGGGAGCTACAATGAGCAGTTCTTC. Translation gives CSALGDGSYNEQFF.

As concerns this clonotype: The junction departs from germline at one end; a sequencing error may be responsible. J is TRBJ2-7 and V is TRBV3-1; 10 bases line up with TRBD2. CDR1 is LGHDT, CDR2 YNNKEL, per germline (reference sequence). The CDR3 runs to 15 residues. The CDR3 region is CASCQLGTSAYEQYF. The CDR3 DNA follows: TGTGCCAGCTGCCAGCTCGGGACTAGCGCCTACGAGCAGTACTTC.

This clonotype appeared many times. CDR3 sequence reads: CASSLSVGTPQYF. CDR3 sequence (DNA): TGTGCCAGCAGCTTATCGGTCGGAACCCCCCAGTACTTC. The J gene is TRBJ2-7, the V gene TRBV7-2; unclear D gene. This CDR3 is 13 amino acids long. CDR1 is SGHTA, CDR2 FQGNSA, per germline. The ends were cut back, 2 bases at V and 10 bases at J, with 15 bases in the middle.

The J gene is TRBJ2-5, the V gene TRBV6-6; the D gene is possibly TRBD2 (7 bases). Germline CDR1 reads MNHNY; CDR2 reads SVGAGI (reference sequence). The CDR3 is made up of 11 amino acids. V lost 7 bases and J lost 9, with 12 bases in between. CDR3 protein: CASTPGGPQYF. CDR3 nucleotides: TGTGCCAGCACACCGGGGGGCCCCCAGTACTTC.

In this sample, this clonotype turned up a few times. J is TRBJ2-1 and V is TRBV4-3; 7 nucleotides line up with TRBD1. This CDR3 region has 14 residues. V trimming: 0 bases; J trimming: 10 bases; junction bases outside the gene matches: 6. Per germline, CDR1 LGHNA and CDR2 YSLEER. In DNA, the CDR3 is TGCGCCAGCAGCCAAGATCAAAACAGGGGAGAGCAGTTCTTC. It codes for CASSQDQNRGEQFF.

The genes are TRBV5-4 and TRBJ1-5; 7 bases fit TRBD1. V lost 0 bases, J lost 4 bases, and 13 bases stayed unmatched. This CDR3 is built from 18 residues. The V gene's germline CDR1 is SGHNT and CDR2 YYREEE (reference sequence). The CDR3 coding sequence is TGTGCCAGCAGCTTGGACAGGGGCCGCCTATCTAATAATCAGCCCCAGCATTTT. Translation: CASSLDRGRLSNNQPQHF.

This clonotype occurred a few times. The chain joins TRBV2 to TRBJ2-3, with D possibly TRBD1 on 6 matching bases. Germline V CDR1 and CDR2: SNHLY, FYNNEI. Trimming stripped 5 bases from V and 2 bases from J, with 17 bases between. The CDR3 is 16 residues long. CDR3 nucleotides: TGTGCCAGCAGTCCCTACCGCGACAGGACCACAGATACGCAGTATTTT. This gives the protein CASSPYRDRTTDTQYF. The variable domain in full, with the rest retrieved from reference TRBV2 and TRBJ2-3, is EPEVTQTPSHQVTQMGQEVILRCVPISNHLYFYWYRQILGQKVEFLVSFYNNEISEKSEIFDDQFSVERPDGSNFTLKIRSTKLEDSAMYFCASSPYRDRTTDTQYFGPGTRLTVL.

The chain recombines TRBV7-2 with TRBJ1-3; tentative D call: TRBD1 (5 bases). This CDR3 spans 15 amino acids. The germline CDR1 and CDR2 sequences are SGHTA and FQGNSA. V lost 3 bases to trimming and J lost 0 bases, with 9 bases between them. The CDR3 region is CASSFRQFSGNTIYF. CDR3 sequence (DNA): TGTGCCAGCAGCTTCAGACAGTTCTCTGGAAACACCATATATTTT. Complete variable domain (other parts from reference TRBV7-2 and TRBJ1-3): GAGVSQSPSNKVTEKGKDVELRCDPISGHTALYWYRQSLGQGLEFLIYFQGNSAPDKSGLPSDRFSAERTGGSVSTLTIQRTQQEDSAVYLCASSFRQFSGNTIYFGEGSWLTVV.

This clonotype was found many times. The chain links TRBV5-1 to TRBJ2-3; D perhaps matches TRBD2 (6 bases). The CDR3 consists of 15 residues. In germline, CDR1 is SGHRS, CDR2 YFSETQ. The V end was cut by 4 bases, the J end by 5 bases, with 17 bases between. The CDR3 region is CASSPEAGLGDTQYF. CDR3 sequence (DNA): TGCGCCAGCAGCCCGGAGGCGGGGCTCGGAGATACGCAGTATTTT.

This clonotype came up many times. The rearrangement links TRBV5-1 to TRBJ2-1, with D hard to call. CDR3 length: 12 amino acids. Germline CDR1 is SGHRS and CDR2 is YFSETQ. V was trimmed by 0 bases and J by 9 bases, leaving 7 bases between them. The CDR3 is CASSLGWGEQFF. Here the CDR3 DNA reads TGCGCCAGCAGCTTGGGTTGGGGTGAGCAGTTCTTC.

The J gene is TRBJ1-4, the V gene TRBV5-1; TRBD1 aligns across 9 bases. Germline trimming cut 4 bases from V and 8 bases from J; bases unmatched to any gene: 9. Germline V gene data show CDR1 as SGHRS and CDR2 as YFSETQ. CDR3 length: 15 residues. CDR3 coding DNA: TGCGCCAGCAGCCGGGGGGGACAGGGTGAAGAAAAACTGTTTTTT. Translating it yields CASSRGGQGEEKLFF.

This clonotype was detected ten times or more. This rearrangement joins TRBV5-1 to TRBJ2-7, with a weak D call TRBD1 (6 bases). The CDR3 runs 14 residues. Germline CDR1 and CDR2: SGHRS and YFSETQ. The germline V and J ends were trimmed by 1 base and 7 bases, with 15 bases remaining between them. CDR3 sequence: CASSLIQGQNEQYF. DNA of the CDR3: TGCGCCAGCAGCTTGATTCAGGGACAAAATGAGCAGTACTTC.

This clonotype has more than one count but fewer than ten. The CDR3 coding sequence is TGTGCCAGCAGTTTGGTCAGAGGAAACATTCAGTACTTC. Protein: CASSLVRGNIQYF. The rearrangement joins TRBV27 to TRBJ2-4; D unclear. V was clipped by 3 bases and J by 6 bases, with 9 bases between them. This CDR3 region has 13 residues. Germline CDR1 reads MNHEY; CDR2 reads SMNVEV (reference sequence).

V and J are TRBV5-1 and TRBJ2-5; maybe TRBD1 (6 bases). Germline loops: CDR1 SGHRS, CDR2 YFSETQ. The CDR3 runs 20 residues. Trimming left V 1 base short and J 0 bases short, with 25 bases between. The CDR3 spells CASSLPRHPNETGNQETQYF. CDR3 coding DNA: TGCGCCAGCAGCTTGCCCAGGCACCCGAACGAAACAGGGAACCAAGAGACCCAGTACTTC.

The chain joins TRBV28 to TRBJ2-6, with D tentatively TRBD1 (6 bases). This CDR3 is 17 amino acids long. The V and J ends lost 3 bases and 5 bases respectively, with 17 bases between them. Germline V gene data show CDR1 as MDHEN and CDR2 as SYDVKM. The CDR3 region is CASSFDRQLLWANVLTF. CDR3 nucleotides: TGTGCCAGCAGTTTTGACAGGCAACTACTCTGGGCCAACGTCCTGACTTTC.

The J gene is TRBJ2-7, the V gene TRBV29-1; D is unresolved. The CDR3 contains 14 residues. The germline CDR1 and CDR2 sequences are SQVTM and ANQGSEA. Deletions cut 2 bases from V and 0 bases from J, with 11 bases between. CDR3 in DNA: TGCAGCGTTGAATTTGGGCAGAGCTCCTACGAGCAGTACTTC. Encoded protein: CSVEFGQSSYEQYF.

The table lists this clonotype with a few counts. The V gene is TRBV28, the J gene TRBJ1-6; 9 positions agree with TRBD1. The germline CDR1 and CDR2 sequences are MDHEN and SYDVKM. The CDR3 length is 17 residues. After removal of 2 bases from V and 7 bases from J, the junction contained 9 bases not matched to a gene. In DNA, the CDR3 is TGTGCCAGCAGTTTAGGTATAACAGGGGGCTACAATTCACCCCTCCACTTT. Amino acid sequence: CASSLGITGGYNSPLHF.

This clonotype was detected only a few times. The rearrangement links TRBV12-3 or TRBV12-4 to TRBJ2-5, with 7 bases lining up with TRBD1. There are 18 residues in the CDR3. J was trimmed by 2 bases and V by 8 bases; bases with no gene match: 20. This chain's CDR3 is CASPNNRGRTRRQETQYF. The DNA for the CDR3 is TGTGCCAGCCCTAACAACAGGGGCCGGACTCGCCGTCAAGAGACCCAGTACTTC.

This chain uses TRBV20-1 with TRBJ1-5, with 8 bases fitting TRBD1. V dropped 6 bases and J dropped 7; count of bases not matched to a gene: 11. The CDR3 contains 14 residues. The germline V gene encodes CDR1 DFQATT and CDR2 SNEGSKA (reference sequence). The CDR3 nucleotides are TGCAGTGCCACCCAAGACAGGGGTGGACAGCCCCAGCATTTT. This translates into CSATQDRGGQPQHF.

The chain uses TRBV3-1 and TRBJ2-3, with 8 bases fitting TRBD1. This CDR3 contains 16 residues. Per the germline V gene, CDR1 is LGHDT and CDR2 is YNNKEL (reference sequence). Unmatched junction bases numbered 7, after V lost 3 bases and J lost 2 bases. DNA for the CDR3: TGTGCCAGCAGCCATCGGACAGGGCCAAACACAGATACGCAGTATTTT. Translation: CASSHRTGPNTDTQYF.

The sample holds a few counts of this clonotype. This chain joins TRBV7-9 and TRBJ2-7; D is perhaps TRBD1 (5 bases). This CDR3 region has 14 residues. Trimming cost V 0 bases and J 6 bases, with 12 bases left between them. Germline V CDR1 and CDR2: SEHNR, FQNEAQ (reference sequence). Written as DNA, the CDR3 is TGTGCCAGCAGCTTAGCTGCATCAAGGGGCGAGCAGTACTTC. Translation gives CASSLAASRGEQYF.

This clonotype was observed a few times. The chain carries TRBV6-2 or TRBV6-3 and TRBJ2-3; D perhaps matches TRBD2 (6 bases). The germline gives CDR1 MNHEY, CDR2 SVGEGT. CDR3 length equals 15 residues. V was clipped by 4 bases and J by 0 bases, with 11 bases between them. DNA for the CDR3: TGTGCCAGCAGTTTCACCCGGGAGAGCACAGATACGCAGTATTTT. Residues: CASSFTRESTDTQYF.

The DNA of the CDR3 is TGTGCCAGCAGCCCTCGGGACCGGGGACAGGCCAACGTCCTGACTTTC. It specifies CASSPRDRGQANVLTF. V usage is TRBV7-8 and J usage is TRBJ2-6; D is possibly TRBD1 (6 bases). This CDR3 comprises 16 residues. Germline V gene sequence: CDR1 SGHVS, CDR2 FQNEAQ. Trimming stripped 5 bases from V and 6 bases from J, with 17 bases between.

In its sample, this clonotype was seen a few times. V gene TRBV11-2 combines with J gene TRBJ2-2; D is possibly TRBD1 (5 bases). The length of the CDR3 is 16 residues. Per the germline V gene, CDR1 is SGHAT and CDR2 is FQNNGV. V lost 0 bases and J lost 6, with 14 bases in between. The CDR3 sequence: CASSLEIIRASGELFF. The CDR3 region has the DNA TGTGCCAGCAGCTTAGAGATTATCAGGGCGTCCGGGGAGCTGTTTTTT.

The V and J genes are TRBV5-1 and TRBJ2-1, with 12 nucleotides matching TRBD2. This CDR3 is built from 20 residues. Trimming took 5 bases from V and 0 from J; bases not matched to a gene: 15. Germline CDR1 SGHRS, CDR2 YFSETQ. The CDR3 region is CASSEALRTSGKSSYNEQFF. The CDR3 DNA follows: TGCGCCAGCAGTGAAGCGTTACGGACTAGCGGGAAAAGCTCCTACAATGAGCAGTTCTTC.

In its sample, this clonotype was seen a few times. This chain connects TRBV12-3 or TRBV12-4 to TRBJ2-1; the D call may be TRBD1 or TRBD2 (5 bases each). Trimming removed 10 bases at V and 6 bases at J, with 10 bases between. This CDR3 is built from 11 residues. Here the CDR3 DNA reads TGTGCCACCCCGAGGGGCAATGAGCAGTTCTTC. Translation gives CATPRGNEQFF.

A few counts support this clonotype. The chain joins TRBV20-1 to TRBJ1-1; D unclear. This CDR3 comprises 15 residues. Germline loops: CDR1 DFQATT, CDR2 SNEGSKA (reference sequence). The germline V and J ends were trimmed by 0 bases and 1 base, with 12 bases remaining between them. CDR3 sequence: CSARDSTRRNTEAFF. As DNA, the CDR3 is TGCAGTGCTAGAGATTCGACACGCCGGAACACTGAAGCTTTCTTT.

In this sample, this clonotype turned up a few times. The rearrangement links TRBV29-1 to TRBJ1-2; the match to TRBD1 covers 7 bases. This CDR3 is built from 14 residues. V gave up 3 bases and J gave up 3 bases; unmatched junction bases: 7. CDR1 SQVTM and CDR2 ANQGSEA come from the germline V gene. In nucleotides, the CDR3 is TGCAGCGTTGATATGAGACAGGGCGACTATGGCTACACCTTC. It codes for CSVDMRQGDYGYTF. The full variable domain, in which reference TRBV29-1 and TRBJ1-2 provide the parts outside the CDR3, is SAVISQKPSRDICQRGTSLTIQCQVDSQVTMMFWYRQQPGQSLTLIATANQGSEATYESGFVIDKFPISRPNLTFSTLTVSNMSPEDSSIYLCSVDMRQGDYGYTFGSGTRLTVV.

The CDR3 is CASSELEGPGIPYEQYF. The CDR3, as DNA: TGTGCCAGCAGTGAATTAGAAGGGCCAGGGATTCCCTACGAGCAGTACTTC. This chain joins TRBV25-1 and TRBJ2-7, with a tentative D call TRBD1 (5 bases). This CDR3 has 17 amino acids. The V end lost 1 base, the J end lost 2 bases, and 18 bases lay between the germline ends. The germline gives CDR1 MGHDK, CDR2 SYGVNS.

A few counts support this clonotype. The chain carries TRBV5-1 and TRBJ1-2; perhaps TRBD1 as D (6 bases). CDR1 SGHRS and CDR2 YFSETQ come from the germline V gene. Trimming took off 4 bases at V and 8 bases at J, with 21 bases between the two ends. The length of the CDR3 is 15 residues. The CDR3 DNA is TGCGCCAGCAGCGAGGGCCCCTCCGTGAGGGGGGGCTACACCTTC. Its protein is CASSEGPSVRGGYTF.

A few counts support this clonotype. The gene calls are TRBV29-1 and TRBJ2-7; 10 bases are shared with TRBD2. The CDR3 spans 14 residues. J gave up 4 bases and V 6 bases, and 9 bases lay outside the gene matches. CDR1 and CDR2 (germline): SQVTM, ANQGSEA. As DNA, the CDR3 is TGCAGCGTCGCTTCTAGCGGGAGAGCGTACGAGCAGTACTTC. Translation: CSVASSGRAYEQYF.